This T cell receptor (beta chain) was recorded in a study of T cells in Graves' hyperthyroidism and ophthalmopathy. RNA transcripts provided the source from which TCR beta CDR3 regions were amplified. The HTBI primer set drove a first-round RT-PCR of the TCR CDR3. TCRdb reprocessed the multiplex PCR reads via MiXCR and lists one record per CDR3 protein. The sample holds some 770,000 distinct CDR3 sequences; about a sixth are singletons and the top ten take 8.4%. Whole-study findings and limits: Progression to ophthalmopathy was predicted a median of approximately seven months early. From stable hyperthyroidism, ophthalmopathy was separated by a 13 V-J model.

This CDR3 contains 13 residues. The V segment lost 8 bases and the J segment 5 bases; nucleotides outside the gene matches: 5. Around 9.9 ml of fresh peripheral blood supplied the PBMCs. There are many counts of this clonotype. The antigen remains unidentified. The chain couples TRBV12-3 or TRBV12-4 to TRBJ2-2; 7 nucleotides agree with TRBD1. The clonotype was recovered from a man between 18 and 35 years old with Graves' hyperthyroidism. Sequencing used blood. In nucleotides, the CDR3 is TGTGCCAGCCGAGACAGGGAAACCGGGGAGCTGTTTTTT. Translation gives CASRDRETGELFF.